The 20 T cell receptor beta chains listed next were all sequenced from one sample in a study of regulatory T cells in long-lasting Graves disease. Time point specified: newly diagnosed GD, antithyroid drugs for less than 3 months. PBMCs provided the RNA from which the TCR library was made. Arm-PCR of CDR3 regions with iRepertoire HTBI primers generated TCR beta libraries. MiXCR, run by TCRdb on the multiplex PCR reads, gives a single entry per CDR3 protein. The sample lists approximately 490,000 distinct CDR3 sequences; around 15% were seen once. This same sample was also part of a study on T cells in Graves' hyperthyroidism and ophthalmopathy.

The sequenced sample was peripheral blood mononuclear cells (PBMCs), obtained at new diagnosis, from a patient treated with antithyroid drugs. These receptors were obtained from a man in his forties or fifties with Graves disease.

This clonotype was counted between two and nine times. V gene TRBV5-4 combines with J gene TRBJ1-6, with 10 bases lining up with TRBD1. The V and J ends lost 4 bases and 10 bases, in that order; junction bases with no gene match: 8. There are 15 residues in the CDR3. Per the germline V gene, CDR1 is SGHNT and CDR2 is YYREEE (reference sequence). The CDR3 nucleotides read TGTGCCAGCAGCCTTACAGGGACAGGGGAATCACCCCTCCACTTT. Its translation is CASSLTGTGESPLHF.

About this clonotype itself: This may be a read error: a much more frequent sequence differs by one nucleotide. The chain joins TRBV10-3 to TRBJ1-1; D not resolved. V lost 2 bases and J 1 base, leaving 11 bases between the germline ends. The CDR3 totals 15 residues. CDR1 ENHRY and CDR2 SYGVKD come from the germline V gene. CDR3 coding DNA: TGTGCCATCAGTGAGACCATGGTCTCGAACACTGAAGCTTTCTTT. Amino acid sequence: CAISETMVSNTEAFF.

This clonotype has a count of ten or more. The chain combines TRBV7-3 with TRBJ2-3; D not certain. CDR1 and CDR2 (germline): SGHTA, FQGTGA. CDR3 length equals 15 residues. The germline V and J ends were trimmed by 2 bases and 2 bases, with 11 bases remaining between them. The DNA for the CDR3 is TGTGCCAGCAGCTTAGACGGAACTCCCACAGATACGCAGTATTTT. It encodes CASSLDGTPTDTQYF. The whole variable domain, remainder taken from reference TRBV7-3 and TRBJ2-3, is GAGVSQTPSNKVTEKGKYVELRCDPISGHTALYWYRQSLGQGPEFLIYFQGTGAADDSGLPNDRFFAVRPEGSVSTLKIQRTERGDSAVYLCASSLDGTPTDTQYFGPGTRLTVL.

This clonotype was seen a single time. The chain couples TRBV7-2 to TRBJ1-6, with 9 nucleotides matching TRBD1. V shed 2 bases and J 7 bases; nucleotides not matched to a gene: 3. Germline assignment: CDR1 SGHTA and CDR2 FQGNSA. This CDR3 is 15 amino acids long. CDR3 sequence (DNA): TGTGCCAGCAGCTTATTTACAGGGGGCAATTCACCCCTCCACTTT. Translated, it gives CASSLFTGGNSPLHF. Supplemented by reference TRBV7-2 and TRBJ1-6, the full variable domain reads GAGVSQSPSNKVTEKGKDVELRCDPISGHTALYWYRQSLGQGLEFLIYFQGNSAPDKSGLPSDRFSAERTGGSVSTLTIQRTQQEDSAVYLCASSLFTGGNSPLHFGNGTRLTVT.

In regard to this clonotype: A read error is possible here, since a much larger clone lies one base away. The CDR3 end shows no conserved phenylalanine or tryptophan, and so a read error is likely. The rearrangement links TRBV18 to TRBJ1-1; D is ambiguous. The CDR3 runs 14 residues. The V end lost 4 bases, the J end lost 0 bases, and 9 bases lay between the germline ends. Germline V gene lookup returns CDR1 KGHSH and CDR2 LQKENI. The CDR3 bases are TGTGCCAGCTCACTGGAAGAAATGAACACTGAAGCTTTCTGT. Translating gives CASSLEEMNTEAFC.

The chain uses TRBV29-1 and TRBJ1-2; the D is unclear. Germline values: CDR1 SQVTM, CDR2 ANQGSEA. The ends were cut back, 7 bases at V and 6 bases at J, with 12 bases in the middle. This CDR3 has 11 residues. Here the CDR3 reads CSAPTYNGYTF. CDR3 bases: TGCAGCGCGCCGACGTATAATGGCTACACCTTC.

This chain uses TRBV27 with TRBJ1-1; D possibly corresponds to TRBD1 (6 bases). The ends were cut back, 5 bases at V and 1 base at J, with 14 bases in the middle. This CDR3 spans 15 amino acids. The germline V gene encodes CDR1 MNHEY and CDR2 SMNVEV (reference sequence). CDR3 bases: TGTGCCAGCAGTACTCTCGGACAGACGAACACTGAAGCTTTCTTT. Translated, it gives CASSTLGQTNTEAFF.

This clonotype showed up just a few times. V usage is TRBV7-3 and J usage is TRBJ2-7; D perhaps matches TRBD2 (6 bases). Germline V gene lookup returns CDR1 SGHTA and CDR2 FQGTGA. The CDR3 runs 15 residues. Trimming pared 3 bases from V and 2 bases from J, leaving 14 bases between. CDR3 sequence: CASSFSGRGPYEQYF. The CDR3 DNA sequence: TGTGCCAGCAGCTTTTCCGGGAGAGGACCCTACGAGCAGTACTTC.

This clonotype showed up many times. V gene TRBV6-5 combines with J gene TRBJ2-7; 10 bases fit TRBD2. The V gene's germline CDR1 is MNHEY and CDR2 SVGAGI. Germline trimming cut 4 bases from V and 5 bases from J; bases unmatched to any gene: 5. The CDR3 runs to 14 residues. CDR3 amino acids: CASSWLAGEDEQYF. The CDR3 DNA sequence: TGTGCCAGCAGTTGGCTAGCGGGAGAGGACGAGCAGTACTTC.

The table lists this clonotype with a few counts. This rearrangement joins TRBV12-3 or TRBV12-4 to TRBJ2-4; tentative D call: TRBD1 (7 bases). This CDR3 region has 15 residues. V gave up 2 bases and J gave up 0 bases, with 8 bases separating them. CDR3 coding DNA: TGTGCCAGCAGTTTACAGGGGGGAGCCAAAAACATTCAGTACTTC. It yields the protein CASSLQGGAKNIQYF.

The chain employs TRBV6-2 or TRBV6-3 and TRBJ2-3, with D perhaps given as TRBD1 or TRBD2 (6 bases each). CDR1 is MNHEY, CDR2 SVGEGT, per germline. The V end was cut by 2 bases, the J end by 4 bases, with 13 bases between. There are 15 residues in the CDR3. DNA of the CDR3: TGTGCCAGCAGTTACCGCGGGACATCCCCAGATACGCAGTATTTT. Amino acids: CASSYRGTSPDTQYF.

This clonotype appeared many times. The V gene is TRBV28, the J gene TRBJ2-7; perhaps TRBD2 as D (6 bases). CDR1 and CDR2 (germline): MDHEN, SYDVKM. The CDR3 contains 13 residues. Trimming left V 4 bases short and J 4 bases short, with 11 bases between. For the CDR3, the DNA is TGTGCCAGCAGTTCCAACAGCGGGTACGAGCAGTACTTC. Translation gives CASSSNSGYEQYF.

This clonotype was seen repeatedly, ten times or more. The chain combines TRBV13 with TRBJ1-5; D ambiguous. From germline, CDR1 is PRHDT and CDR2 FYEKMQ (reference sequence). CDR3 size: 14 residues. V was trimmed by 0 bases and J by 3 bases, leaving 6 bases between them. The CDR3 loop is CASSLGPFNQPQHF. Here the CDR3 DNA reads TGTGCCAGCAGCTTAGGTCCATTCAATCAGCCCCAGCATTTT.

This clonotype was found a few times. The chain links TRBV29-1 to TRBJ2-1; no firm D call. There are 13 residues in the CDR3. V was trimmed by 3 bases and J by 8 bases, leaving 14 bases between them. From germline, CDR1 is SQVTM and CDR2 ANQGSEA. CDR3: CSVDLRNWDEQFF. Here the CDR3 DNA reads TGCAGCGTTGATCTGCGGAACTGGGATGAGCAGTTCTTC.

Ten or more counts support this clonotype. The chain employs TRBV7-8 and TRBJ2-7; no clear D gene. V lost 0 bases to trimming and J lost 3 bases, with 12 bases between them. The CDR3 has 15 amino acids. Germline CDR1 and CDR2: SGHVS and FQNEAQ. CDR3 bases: TGTGCCAGCAGCTTAGCGTCGGCTAGGAACTACGAGCAGTACTTC. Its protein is CASSLASARNYEQYF.

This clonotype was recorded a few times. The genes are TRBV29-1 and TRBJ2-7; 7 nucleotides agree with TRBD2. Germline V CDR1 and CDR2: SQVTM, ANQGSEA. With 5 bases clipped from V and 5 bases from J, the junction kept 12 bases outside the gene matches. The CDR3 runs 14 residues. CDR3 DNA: TGCAGCGTTTCCGGCGGGAGTTCTCTGGACGAGCAGTACTTC. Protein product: CSVSGGSSLDEQYF.

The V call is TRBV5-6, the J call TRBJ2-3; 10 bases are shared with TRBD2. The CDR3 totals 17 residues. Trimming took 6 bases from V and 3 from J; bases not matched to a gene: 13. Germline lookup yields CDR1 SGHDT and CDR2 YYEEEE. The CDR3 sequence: CASTFRVAGGPTDTQYF. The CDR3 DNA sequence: TGTGCCAGCACCTTCCGTGTAGCGGGAGGTCCAACAGATACGCAGTATTTT.

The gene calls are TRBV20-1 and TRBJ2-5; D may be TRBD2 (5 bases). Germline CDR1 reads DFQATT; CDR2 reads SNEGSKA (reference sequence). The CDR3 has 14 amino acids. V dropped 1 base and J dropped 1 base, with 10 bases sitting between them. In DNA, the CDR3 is TGCAGTGCTAGAGTTCCGAGCGGCCAAGAGACCCAGTACTTC. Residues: CSARVPSGQETQYF.

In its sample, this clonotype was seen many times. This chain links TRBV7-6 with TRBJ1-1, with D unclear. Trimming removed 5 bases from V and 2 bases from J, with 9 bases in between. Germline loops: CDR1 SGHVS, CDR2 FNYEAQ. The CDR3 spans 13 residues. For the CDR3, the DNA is TGTGCCAGCAGCCAACAGAGCAACACTGAAGCTTTCTTT. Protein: CASSQQSNTEAFF.

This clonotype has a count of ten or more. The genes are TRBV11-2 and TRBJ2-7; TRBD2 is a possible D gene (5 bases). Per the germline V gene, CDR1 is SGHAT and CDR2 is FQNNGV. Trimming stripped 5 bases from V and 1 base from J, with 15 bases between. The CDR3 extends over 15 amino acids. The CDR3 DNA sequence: TGTGCCAGCAGCCCCGATTTCGGGGATTCCTACGAGCAGTACTTC. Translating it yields CASSPDFGDSYEQYF.